The 27 T cell receptor beta chains below were found in one sample sequenced in a study of OX40 agonist ivuxolimab in advanced cancers. Produced via immunoSEQ multiplex PCR; TCRdb's table is partial and in-frame only. The sample includes fewer than 20,000 clones, about four fifths seen only once; the top ten take roughly 12%. Material: CD4+ or CD8+ T cells sorted from blood, obtained in a trial of the OX40 agonist ivuxolimab. The receptors here all came from an adult with an advanced solid tumor such as melanoma, head and neck, liver or kidney cancer.

Only a few counts were recorded for this clone. This chain uses TRBV6-5 with TRBJ1-4; TRBD1 matches 7 bases. Trimming took 2 bases from V and 11 from J; bases not matched to a gene: 5. The germline V gene encodes CDR1 MNHEY and CDR2 SVGAGI. CDR3 length: 13 amino acids. CDR3 sequence reads: CASSYASGGKLFF. The CDR3 DNA is TGTGCCAGCAGTTACGCTTCAGGGGGGAAACTGTTTTTT.

The V and J genes are TRBV6-5 and TRBJ2-1, with 9 bases fitting TRBD1. The CDR3 has 14 residues. Germline CDR1 reads MNHEY; CDR2 reads SVGAGI. The trim removed 2 bases at V and 6 bases at J, leaving 2 bases unmatched. The CDR3 bases are TGTGCCAGCAGTTACGTGACAGGGGGCAATGAGCAGTTCTTC. Its translation is CASSYVTGGNEQFF.

The rearrangement links TRBV6-6 to TRBJ2-7, with 12 bases identical to TRBD2. The CDR3 spans 15 residues. Losses at the gene ends were 5 bases for V and 2 bases for J; bases not matched to a gene: 4. Germline CDR1 MNHNY, CDR2 SVGAGI (reference sequence). CDR3 nucleotide sequence: TGTGCCAGCAGTCGACTAGCGGGGGTGACCTACGAGCAGTACTTC. The encoded protein is CASSRLAGVTYEQYF.

The chain joins TRBV27 to TRBJ1-1, with 8 bases lining up with TRBD1. Per the germline V gene, CDR1 is MNHEY and CDR2 is SMNVEV (reference sequence). V was clipped by 5 bases and J by 4 bases; unmatched bases: 9. The CDR3 has 15 amino acids. DNA of the CDR3: TGTGCCAGCAGTATCGGACAGGGCATGTCCACTGAAGCTTTCTTT. This encodes CASSIGQGMSTEAFF.

As for this clone: The junction departs from the called germline gene at one end, perhaps through a read error. This specimen includes other DNA sequences encoding the same CDR3. The chain is built from TRBV19 and TRBJ1-1; 8 nucleotides line up with TRBD1. The CDR3 sequence is 15 residues long. Germline lookup yields CDR1 LNHDA and CDR2 SQIVND (reference sequence). The CDR3 sequence is CASSSAGQGYTEAFF. DNA for the CDR3: TGTGCCAGTAGTTCCGCCGGACAGGGATACACCGAAGCTTTCTTT.

The chain has TRBV6-1 and TRBJ1-3; D uncertain. Germline CDR1 and CDR2: MNHNS and SASEGT. The V gene lost 5 bases and the J gene lost 0 bases, with 11 bases spanning the gap. The CDR3 contains 15 residues. CDR3 sequence reads: CASSLDGSSGNTIYF. In DNA form, the CDR3 reads TGTGCCAGCAGTTTGGACGGAAGCTCTGGAAACACCATATATTTT.

The CDR3 loop is CASSTQKTGFNYGYTF. The DNA of the CDR3 is TGTGCCAGCAGCACCCAGAAGACCGGTTTTAACTATGGCTACACCTTC. The V gene is TRBV9, the J gene TRBJ1-2, with D unclear. Germline V gives CDR1 SGDLS, CDR2 YYNGEE. Trimming removed 4 bases at V and 1 base at J, with 17 bases between. This CDR3 has 16 amino acids.

The V and J genes are TRBV10-3 and TRBJ2-7, with TRBD1 matching over 9 bases. In germline, CDR1 is ENHRY, CDR2 SYGVKD. The CDR3 is 14 amino acids. Trimming took 4 bases from V and 6 from J; bases not matched to a gene: 7. DNA of the CDR3: TGTGCCATCAGTGTCCGGGACAGGGATGCCGAGCAGTACTTC. Translated, it gives CAISVRDRDAEQYF.

This clone was seen a few times. The V and J genes are TRBV4-1 and TRBJ1-4; D is perhaps TRBD1 (6 bases). The CDR3 covers 19 residues. CDR1 is MGHRA, CDR2 YSYEKL, per germline. Trimming took 0 bases from V and 5 from J, leaving 22 bases between them. The CDR3 loop is CASSQDRYRARGGNEKLFF. The CDR3 DNA follows: TGCGCCAGCAGCCAAGATCGATACAGGGCGAGGGGCGGAAATGAAAAACTGTTTTTT.

The J gene is TRBJ1-2, the V gene TRBV6-5; no clear D. Germline V gene lookup returns CDR1 MNHEY and CDR2 SVGAGI. V lost 1 base, J lost 13 bases, and 22 bases lay in between. This CDR3 has 15 amino acids. CDR3 sequence (DNA): TGTGCCAGCAGTTACTTCGCCGCTGGTCCCCTTCGTCGCACCTTC. Protein sequence: CASSYFAAGPLRRTF.

This chain connects TRBV4-2 to TRBJ1-1; the D is unclear. CDR3 length equals 15 residues. Trimming left V 1 base short and J 1 base short, with 10 bases between. Germline lookup yields CDR1 LGHNA and CDR2 YNFKEQ. The CDR3 here is CASSQVGEGNTEAFF. As DNA, the CDR3 is TGTGCCAGCAGCCAAGTCGGGGAGGGGAACACTGAAGCTTTCTTT.

Remarks on this clone: One junction end disagrees with the germline gene, perhaps due to a read error. V is TRBV7-7 and J is TRBJ2-2; no firm D call. This CDR3 is built from 16 residues. Germline-derived CDR1 and CDR2 are SSHAT and FNYEAQ (reference sequence). The CDR3 protein is CASSLWGPSNTGELFF. The CDR3 DNA reads TGTGCTAGCAGCTTATGGGGTCCCTCGAACACCGGGGAGCTGTTTTTT.

The V and J genes are TRBV9 and TRBJ2-3; 7 bases line up with TRBD2. Trimming took 1 base from V and 3 from J; bases not matched to a gene: 8. CDR1 and CDR2 from the germline V gene are SGDLS and YYNGEE. The CDR3 is 16 residues long. The CDR3 sequence is CASSVFGRGETDTQYF. CDR3 coding DNA: TGTGCCAGCAGCGTATTTGGTCGGGGGGAGACAGATACGCAGTATTTT.

The rearrangement links TRBV6-1 to TRBJ2-7; weak D call: TRBD1 (7 bases). Germline assignment: CDR1 MNHNS and CDR2 SASEGT. V shed 10 bases and J shed 4 bases, with 17 bases lying between them. The CDR3 is 13 amino acids. CDR3 nucleotide sequence: TGTGCCATCAGCCCAGGGGGGATTTACGAGCAGTACTTC. This codes for CAISPGGIYEQYF.

This rearrangement joins TRBV5-6 to TRBJ1-6, with D maybe TRBD1 (5 bases). Germline CDR1 SGHDT, CDR2 YYEEEE. Between the trimmed V and J ends, which lost 5 bases and 4 bases, there was a span of 16 bases. This CDR3 contains 16 residues. CDR3 DNA: TGTGCCAGCAGTAATCAAGAGGGGCCTTATAATTCACCCCTCCACTTT. Translated: CASSNQEGPYNSPLHF.

The chain has TRBV5-8 and TRBJ1-5; maybe TRBD1 (6 bases). The CDR3 is 12 amino acids. Deletions cut 7 bases from V and 6 bases from J, with 11 bases between. Looked up from germline, CDR1 is SGHTS and CDR2 is YDEGEE. CDR3 amino acids: CASAGGLQPQHF. The CDR3 DNA reads as TGTGCCAGCGCCGGGGGCCTTCAGCCCCAGCATTTT.

The CDR3 is CASGLNTEAFF. Written as DNA, the CDR3 is TGTGCCAGCGGCCTGAACACTGAAGCTTTCTTT. V gene TRBV7-8 combines with J gene TRBJ1-1; D uncertain. The germline V gene encodes CDR1 SGHVS and CDR2 FQNEAQ. CDR3 length: 11 residues. The V and J ends lost 8 bases and 0 bases respectively, with 4 bases between them.

This chain uses TRBV6-5 with TRBJ2-7; 7 bases fit TRBD2. Germline V CDR1 and CDR2: MNHEY, SVGAGI. This CDR3 is built from 15 residues. Unmatched junction bases numbered 6, after V lost 1 base and J lost 3 bases. CDR3 sequence reads: CASSYWGGDLYEQYF. For the CDR3, the DNA is TGTGCCAGCAGTTACTGGGGGGGGGACCTCTACGAGCAGTACTTC.

The rearrangement joins TRBV2 to TRBJ2-4, with 8 nucleotides matching TRBD1. From germline, CDR1 is SNHLY and CDR2 FYNNEI. The CDR3 sequence is 16 residues long. V lost 6 bases to trimming and J lost 2 bases; unmatched junction nucleotides: 9. This CDR3 reads CASREITGGPKNIQYF. The CDR3 coding sequence is TGTGCCAGCAGGGAGATCACAGGGGGTCCCAAAAACATTCAGTACTTC.

The chain combines TRBV27 with TRBJ1-1; no clear D. This CDR3 has 13 amino acids. Germline CDR1 is MNHEY and CDR2 is SMNVEV (reference sequence). V lost 1 base, J lost 1 base, and 4 bases lay in between. The CDR3 reads CASSLWQNTEAFF. The DNA for the CDR3 is TGTGCCAGCAGTTTATGGCAGAACACTGAAGCTTTCTTT.

The rearrangement joins TRBV6-6 to TRBJ1-4; 8 positions match TRBD1. CDR3 length: 14 amino acids. CDR1 is MNHNY, CDR2 SVGAGI, per germline (reference sequence). J gave up 8 bases and V 6 bases, and 8 bases lay outside the gene matches. CDR3 amino acids: CASRDREVAEKLFF. CDR3 coding DNA: TGTGCCAGCAGGGACAGGGAGGTTGCAGAAAAACTGTTTTTT.

This chain links TRBV4-2 with TRBJ2-7, with TRBD1 identical over 8 bases. Germline CDR1 and CDR2: LGHNA and YNFKEQ. V gave up 1 base and J gave up 0 bases; unmatched junction bases: 8. This CDR3 contains 17 residues. The CDR3 spells CASSQGVQGEASYEQYF. The CDR3 DNA reads as TGTGCCAGCAGCCAAGGGGTACAGGGGGAAGCCTCCTACGAGCAGTACTTC.

V gene TRBV11-3 combines with J gene TRBJ1-1; maybe TRBD1 (5 bases). CDR3 size: 13 residues. V lost 3 bases, J lost 5 bases, and 10 bases lay in between. In germline, CDR1 is SGHNT, CDR2 YENEEA. The CDR3 DNA reads TGTGCCAGCAGCTTGGGGCAAGGAACTGAAGCTTTCTTT. It specifies CASSLGQGTEAFF.

This clone was seen more than once but under ten times. This chain uses TRBV7-2 with TRBJ1-3; D might be TRBD1 (5 bases). The CDR3 covers 15 residues. The germline CDR1 and CDR2 sequences are SGHTA and FQGNSA. Deletions cut 4 bases from V and 2 bases from J, with 12 bases between. Here the CDR3 DNA reads TGTGCCAGCAGCTGGGACCCCCGAACTGGAAACACCATATATTTT. Translated, it gives CASSWDPRTGNTIYF.

The chain recombines TRBV19 with TRBJ1-1, with D unclear. The V gene's germline CDR1 is LNHDA and CDR2 SQIVND (reference sequence). Trimming took 6 bases from V and 1 from J, leaving 6 bases between them. The CDR3 has 12 residues. DNA of the CDR3: TGTGCCAGTAGGACGGAGAACACTGAAGCTTTCTTT. It encodes CASRTENTEAFF.

The rearrangement uses TRBV7-2 and TRBJ2-7, with 10 bases lining up with TRBD1. There are 18 residues in the CDR3. The J segment lost 3 bases and the V segment lost 8 bases, leaving 19 bases of the junction unmatched. Germline CDR1 reads SGHTA; CDR2 reads FQGNSA. This chain's CDR3 is CASEGERTGGSLGYEQYF. The DNA for the CDR3 is TGTGCCAGCGAGGGGGAAAGGACAGGGGGTAGCTTGGGCTACGAGCAGTACTTC. The whole variable domain, remainder taken from reference TRBV7-2 and TRBJ2-7, is GAGVSQSPSNKVTEKGKDVELRCDPISGHTALYWYRQSLGQGLEFLIYFQGNSAPDKSGLPSDRFSAERTGGSVSTLTIQRTQQEDSAVYLCASEGERTGGSLGYEQYFGPGTRLTVT.

This chain connects TRBV9 to TRBJ2-5, with 8 bases fitting TRBD2. Germline V gene sequence: CDR1 SGDLS, CDR2 YYNGEE. The CDR3 sequence is 18 residues long. Trimming cost V 4 bases and J 5 bases; bases outside gene matches: 19. CDR3 sequence reads: CASSSPRSGGWQGETQYF. DNA of the CDR3: TGTGCCAGCAGCTCCCCGCGGAGCGGGGGCTGGCAGGGGGAGACCCAGTACTTC.